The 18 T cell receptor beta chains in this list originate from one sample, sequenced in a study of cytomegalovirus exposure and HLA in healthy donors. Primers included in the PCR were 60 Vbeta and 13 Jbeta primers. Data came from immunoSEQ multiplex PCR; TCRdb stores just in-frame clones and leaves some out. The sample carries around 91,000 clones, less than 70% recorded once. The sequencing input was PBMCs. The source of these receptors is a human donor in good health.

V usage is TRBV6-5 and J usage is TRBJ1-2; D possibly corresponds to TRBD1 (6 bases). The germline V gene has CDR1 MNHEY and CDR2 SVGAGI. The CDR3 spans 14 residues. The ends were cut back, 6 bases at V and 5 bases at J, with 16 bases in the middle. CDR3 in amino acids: CASSNRDRAYGYTF. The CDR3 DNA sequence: TGTGCCAGCAGCAACAGGGATCGTGCTTATGGCTACACCTTC.

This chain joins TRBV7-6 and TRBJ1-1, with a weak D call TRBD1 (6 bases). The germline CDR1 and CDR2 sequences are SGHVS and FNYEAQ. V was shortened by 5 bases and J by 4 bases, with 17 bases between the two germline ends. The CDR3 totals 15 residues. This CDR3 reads CASSTLPGATTEAFF. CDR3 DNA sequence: TGTGCCAGCAGCACCCTCCCAGGGGCGACCACTGAAGCTTTCTTT.

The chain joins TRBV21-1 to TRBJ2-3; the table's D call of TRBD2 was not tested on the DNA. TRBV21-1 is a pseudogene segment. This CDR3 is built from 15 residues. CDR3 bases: TGTGCCAGCAGCACCCCCCGATGCGTTACAGATACGCAGTATTTT. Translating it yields CASSTPRCVTDTQYF.

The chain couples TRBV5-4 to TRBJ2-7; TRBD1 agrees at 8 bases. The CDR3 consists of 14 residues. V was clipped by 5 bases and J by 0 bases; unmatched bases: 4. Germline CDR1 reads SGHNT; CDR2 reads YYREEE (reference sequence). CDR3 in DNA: TGTGCCAGCAGTTCCGACAGGGGCTCCTACGAGCAGTACTTC. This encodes CASSSDRGSYEQYF.

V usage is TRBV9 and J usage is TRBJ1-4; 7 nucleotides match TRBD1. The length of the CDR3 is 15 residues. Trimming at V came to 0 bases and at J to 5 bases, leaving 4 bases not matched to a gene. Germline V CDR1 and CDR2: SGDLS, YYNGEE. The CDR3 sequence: CASSVGGQKNEKLFF. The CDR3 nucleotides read TGTGCCAGCAGCGTAGGGGGACAGAAAAATGAAAAACTGTTTTTT. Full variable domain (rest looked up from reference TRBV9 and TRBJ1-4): DSGVTQTPKHLITATGQRVTLRCSPRSGDLSVYWYQQSLDQGLQFLIQYYNGEERAKGNILERFSAQQFPDLHSELNLSSLELGDSALYFCASSVGGQKNEKLFFGSGTQLSVL.

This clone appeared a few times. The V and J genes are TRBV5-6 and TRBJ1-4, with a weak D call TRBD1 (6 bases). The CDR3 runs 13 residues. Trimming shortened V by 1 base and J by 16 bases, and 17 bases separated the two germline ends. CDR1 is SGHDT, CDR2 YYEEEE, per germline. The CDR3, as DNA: TGTGCCAGCAGCTTGAGGGCCGGGGACAACCGGTTTTTT. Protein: CASSLRAGDNRFF.

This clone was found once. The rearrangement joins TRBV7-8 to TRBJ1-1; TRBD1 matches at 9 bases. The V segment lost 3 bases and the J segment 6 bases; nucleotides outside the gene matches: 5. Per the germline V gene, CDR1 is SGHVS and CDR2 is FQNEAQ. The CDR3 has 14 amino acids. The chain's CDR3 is CASSFHRGLAEAFF. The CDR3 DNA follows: TGTGCCAGCAGCTTTCACAGGGGGCTCGCTGAAGCTTTCTTT.

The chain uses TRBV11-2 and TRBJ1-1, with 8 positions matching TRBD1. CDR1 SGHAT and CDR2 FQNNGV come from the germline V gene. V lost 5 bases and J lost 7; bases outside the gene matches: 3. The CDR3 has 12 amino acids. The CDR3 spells CASSPDRGEAFF. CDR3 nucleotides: TGTGCCAGCAGCCCCGACAGGGGTGAAGCTTTCTTT.

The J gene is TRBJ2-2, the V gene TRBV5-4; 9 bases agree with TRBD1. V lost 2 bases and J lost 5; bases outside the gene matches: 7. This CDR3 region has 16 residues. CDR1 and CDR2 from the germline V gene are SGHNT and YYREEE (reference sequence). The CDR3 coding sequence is TGTGCCAGCAGCTTAGAGGGACAGGGCGAGACCGGGGAGCTGTTTTTT. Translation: CASSLEGQGETGELFF. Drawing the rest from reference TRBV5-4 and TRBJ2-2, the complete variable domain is ETGVTQSPTHLIKTRGQQVTLRCSSQSGHNTVSWYQQALGQGPQFIFQYYREEENGRGNFPPRFSGLQFPNYSSELNVNALELDDSALYLCASSLEGQGETGELFFGEGSRLTVL.

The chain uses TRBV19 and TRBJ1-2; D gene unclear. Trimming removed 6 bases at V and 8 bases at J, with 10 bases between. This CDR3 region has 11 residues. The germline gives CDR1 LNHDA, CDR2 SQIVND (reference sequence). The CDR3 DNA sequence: TGTGCCAGTAGACTACCGGGGGGCTACACCTTC. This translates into CASRLPGGYTF.

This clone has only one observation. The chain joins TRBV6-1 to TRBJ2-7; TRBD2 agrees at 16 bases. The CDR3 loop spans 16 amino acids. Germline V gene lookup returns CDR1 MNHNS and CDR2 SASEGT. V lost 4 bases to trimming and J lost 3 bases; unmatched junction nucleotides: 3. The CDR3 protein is CASSAGLAGGNYEQYF. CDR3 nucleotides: TGTGCCAGCAGTGCGGGACTAGCGGGGGGGAACTACGAGCAGTACTTC.

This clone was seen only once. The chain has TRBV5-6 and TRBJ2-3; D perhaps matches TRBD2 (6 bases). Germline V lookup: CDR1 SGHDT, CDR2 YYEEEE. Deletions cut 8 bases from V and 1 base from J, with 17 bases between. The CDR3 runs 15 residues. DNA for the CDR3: TGTGCCAGAAGCCCATGGGACTTGCGCACAGATACGCAGTATTTT. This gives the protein CARSPWDLRTDTQYF.

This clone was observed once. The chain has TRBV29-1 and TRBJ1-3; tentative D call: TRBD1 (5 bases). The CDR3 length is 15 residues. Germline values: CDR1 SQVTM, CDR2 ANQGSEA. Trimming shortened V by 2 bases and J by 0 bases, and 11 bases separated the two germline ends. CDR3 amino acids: CSVEPGRSSGNTIYF. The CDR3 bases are TGCAGCGTTGAACCAGGGAGGAGCTCTGGAAACACCATATATTTT.

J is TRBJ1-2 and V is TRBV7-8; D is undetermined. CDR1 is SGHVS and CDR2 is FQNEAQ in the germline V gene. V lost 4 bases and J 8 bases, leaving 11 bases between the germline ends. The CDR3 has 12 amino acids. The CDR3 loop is CASSSAGLGYTF. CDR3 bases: TGTGCCAGCAGCTCAGCGGGCTTAGGCTACACCTTC.

CDR3 DNA sequence: TGCGCCAGCAGCTTGGTTGGGACTACAAGCTCTGGGGCCAACGTCCTGACTTTC. As protein: CASSLVGTTSSGANVLTF. The chain links TRBV5-1 to TRBJ2-6; 7 bases map to TRBD2. Germline CDR1 reads SGHRS; CDR2 reads YFSETQ. The CDR3 extends over 18 amino acids. The J segment lost 0 bases and the V segment lost 0 bases, leaving 6 bases of the junction unmatched.

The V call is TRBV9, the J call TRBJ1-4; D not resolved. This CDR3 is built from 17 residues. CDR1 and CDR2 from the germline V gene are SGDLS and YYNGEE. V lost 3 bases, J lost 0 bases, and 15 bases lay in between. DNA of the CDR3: TGTGCCAGCAGCGGTCGGGGTACGGGCGCAACTAATGAAAAACTGTTTTTT. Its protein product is CASSGRGTGATNEKLFF.

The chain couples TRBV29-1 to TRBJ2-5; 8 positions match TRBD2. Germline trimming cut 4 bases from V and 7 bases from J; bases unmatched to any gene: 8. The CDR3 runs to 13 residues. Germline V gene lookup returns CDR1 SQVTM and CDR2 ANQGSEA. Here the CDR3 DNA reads TGCAGCGTTGGACTGGGACTAGTGGGGACCCAGTACTTC. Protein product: CSVGLGLVGTQYF.

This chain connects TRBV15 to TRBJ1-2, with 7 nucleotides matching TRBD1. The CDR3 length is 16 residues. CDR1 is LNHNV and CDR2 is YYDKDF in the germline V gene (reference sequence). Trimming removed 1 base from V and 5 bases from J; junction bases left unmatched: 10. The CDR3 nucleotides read TGTGCCACCAGCAGAGGAGACAGGGATGGAGATTATGGCTACACCTTC. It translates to CATSRGDRDGDYGYTF.